Listed below are T cell receptor beta chains from one sample, sequenced in a study of T cell responses to AZD1222 COVID-19 vaccine. This table comes from immunoSEQ multiplex PCR, and its TCRdb copy is limited to in-frame clones, with some not included. Among about 170,000 clones, around 90% were seen once, and the ten largest hold approximately 2.5%. The sample here was peripheral blood, taken on day 0 of AZD1222 vaccination. These receptors were taken from an adult in good health. Each CDR3 is given with its conserved first and last residue. The D gene is left open where the match is weak. Clone size is given for some rows only: seen once, a few or many times, or a class if the clone is expanded.

J gene: TRBJ1-2
CDR3 length: 16
clone size: -
V gene: TRBV25-1
D gene: TRBD1
CDR3 DNA: TGTGCCAGCAGTGAATGGGGGGACAGATCAATCTATGGCTACACCTTC
CDR3 protein: CASSEWGDRSIYGYTF

J gene: TRBJ2-7
CDR3 length: 16
clone size: -
V gene: TRBV5-1
D gene: TRBD2
CDR3 DNA: TGCGCCAGCAGCGCTGGGGAGGGAGTCGGGACTTACGAGCAGTACTTC
CDR3 protein: CASSAGEGVGTYEQYF

J gene: TRBJ1-3
CDR3 length: 16
clone size: once
V gene: TRBV30
D gene: TRBD1
CDR3 DNA: TGTGCCTGGAGTATACCGGGACAGGTCGATGGAAACACCATATATTTT
CDR3 protein: CAWSIPGQVDGNTIYF

J gene: TRBJ1-2
CDR3 length: 14
clone size: -
V gene: TRBV7-2
D gene: -
CDR3 DNA: TGTGCCAGCAGCCCAGGGGCAGCATTCGGTGGCTACACCTTC
CDR3 protein: CASSPGAAFGGYTF

J gene: TRBJ2-5
CDR3 length: 15
clone size: -
V gene: TRBV27
D gene: -
CDR3 DNA: TGTGCCAGCAGCAGGATCGCCTCTCTGCCAGAGACCCAGTACTTC
CDR3 protein: CASSRIASLPETQYF

J gene: TRBJ1-4
CDR3 length: 11
clone size: -
V gene: TRBV29-1
D gene: -
CDR3 DNA: TGCAGCGTTGAAGGGCCGGAAAAACTGTTTTTT
CDR3 protein: CSVEGPEKLFF

J gene: TRBJ2-7
CDR3 length: 16
clone size: -
V gene: TRBV19
D gene: -
CDR3 DNA: TGTGCCAGTAGTATAGGCGCGGACCTCAGAGCATACGAGCAGTACTTC
CDR3 protein: CASSIGADLRAYEQYF

J gene: TRBJ2-3
CDR3 length: 16
clone size: -
V gene: TRBV4-1
D gene: -
CDR3 DNA: TGCGCCAGCAGCCAAGTACAGGCGGGGGCCACAGATACGCAGTATTTT
CDR3 protein: CASSQVQAGATDTQYF

J gene: TRBJ2-1
CDR3 length: 17
clone size: -
V gene: TRBV7-6
D gene: -
CDR3 DNA: TGTGCCAGCAGCTTAGTCGTGTCGGGTTCCTCCTACAATGAGCAGTTCTTC
CDR3 protein: CASSLVVSGSSYNEQFF

J gene: TRBJ1-3
CDR3 length: 15
clone size: -
V gene: TRBV9
D gene: -
CDR3 DNA: TGTGCCAGCAATGCTGGCCTTTTCTCTGGAAACACCATATATTTT
CDR3 protein: CASNAGLFSGNTIYF

J gene: TRBJ1-2
CDR3 length: 14
clone size: -
V gene: TRBV2
D gene: -
CDR3 DNA: TGTGCCAGCAGAGGGGACACTCATAGTGATGGCTACACCTTC
CDR3 protein: CASRGDTHSDGYTF

J gene: TRBJ2-7
CDR3 length: 14
clone size: -
V gene: TRBV15
D gene: -
CDR3 DNA: TGTGCCACCACAATCCGGGACGGAGGCTACGAGCAGTACTTC
CDR3 protein: CATTIRDGGYEQYF

J gene: TRBJ2-7
CDR3 length: 16
clone size: many
V gene: TRBV11-2
D gene: TRBD2
CDR3 DNA: TGTGCCAGCAGCTTAGAGGGGGGACTAGCAACCTACGAGCAGTACTTC
CDR3 protein: CASSLEGGLATYEQYF

J gene: TRBJ1-1
CDR3 length: 15
clone size: -
V gene: TRBV10-3
D gene: TRBD1
CDR3 DNA: TGTGCCATCAGTGAGTCTGCCAGGGGGGGCACTGAAGCTTTCTTT
CDR3 protein: CAISESARGGTEAFF

J gene: TRBJ1-5
CDR3 length: 17
clone size: -
V gene: TRBV15
D gene: -
CDR3 DNA: TGTGCCACCAGCTCTGAGGGGGTAGGGGGGGAAGATCAGCCCCAGCATTTT
CDR3 protein: CATSSEGVGGEDQPQHF

J gene: TRBJ1-5
CDR3 length: 18
clone size: once
V gene: TRBV7-8
D gene: -
CDR3 DNA: TGTGCCAGCAGCTTAGGGTCCCCGGGTGTAATGAGCAATCAGCCCCAGCATTTT
CDR3 protein: CASSLGSPGVMSNQPQHF

J gene: TRBJ1-2
CDR3 length: 15
clone size: few
V gene: TRBV9
D gene: -
CDR3 DNA: TGTGCCAGCAGCGTAGATAACCAAGCCCTCTATGGCTACACCTTC
CDR3 protein: CASSVDNQALYGYTF

J gene: TRBJ2-1
CDR3 length: 16
clone size: -
V gene: TRBV6-4
D gene: -
CDR3 DNA: TGTGCCAGCAGTGACAGGGCCGCGGGCCCCTACAATGAGCAGTTCTTC
CDR3 protein: CASSDRAAGPYNEQFF

J gene: TRBJ2-1
CDR3 length: 15
clone size: -
V gene: TRBV5-1
D gene: -
CDR3 DNA: TGCGCCAGCAGCTTTTCACCGGGAGACTACAATGAGCAGTTCTTC
CDR3 protein: CASSFSPGDYNEQFF

J gene: TRBJ2-1
CDR3 length: 12
clone size: -
V gene: TRBV23-1
D gene: -
CDR3 DNA: TGCGCCAGCAGTCAATATAAGAATGAGCAGTTCTTC
CDR3 protein: CASSQYKNEQFF

J gene: TRBJ1-6
CDR3 length: 18
clone size: -
V gene: TRBV7-2
D gene: -
CDR3 DNA: TGTGCCAGCAGTTACAAGGGACTGGGGAGCTCCTATAATTCACCCCTCCACTTT
CDR3 protein: CASSYKGLGSSYNSPLHF

J gene: TRBJ2-1
CDR3 length: 17
clone size: -
V gene: TRBV12-5
D gene: -
CDR3 DNA: TGTGCTAGTGGTTTGGGCCTACTACCGAGCTCCTACAATGAGCAGTTCTTC
CDR3 protein: CASGLGLLPSSYNEQFF

J gene: TRBJ1-5
CDR3 length: 16
clone size: -
V gene: TRBV19
D gene: -
CDR3 DNA: TGTGCCAGTACCAGCCAGGTGGGGTACGGCAATCAGCCCCAGCATTTT
CDR3 protein: CASTSQVGYGNQPQHF

J gene: TRBJ2-2
CDR3 length: 14
clone size: -
V gene: TRBV6-4
D gene: -
CDR3 DNA: TGTGCCAGCAGTATCCGGGACTCTGGTGGGGAGCTGTTTTTT
CDR3 protein: CASSIRDSGGELFF

J gene: TRBJ2-1
CDR3 length: 15
clone size: -
V gene: TRBV6-5
D gene: TRBD1
CDR3 DNA: TGTGCCACCCCGATACTCCAGGGGGCAGGAAATGAGCAGTTCTTC
CDR3 protein: CATPILQGAGNEQFF

J gene: TRBJ2-7
CDR3 length: 15
clone size: -
V gene: TRBV9
D gene: TRBD1
CDR3 DNA: TGTGCCAGCAGCGTAGAACCAGGGGGTTCCTACGAGCAGTACTTC
CDR3 protein: CASSVEPGGSYEQYF

J gene: TRBJ2-7
CDR3 length: 17
clone size: -
V gene: TRBV3-1/TRBV3-2
D gene: TRBD1
CDR3 DNA: TGTGCCAGCAGCCAAGAATATGGGACAGGGGGACCCTACGAGCAGTACTTC
CDR3 protein: CASSQEYGTGGPYEQYF

J gene: TRBJ2-3
CDR3 length: 14
clone size: -
V gene: TRBV25-1
D gene: -
CDR3 DNA: TGTGCCTCAGCGGGGACAGGCAGCACAGATACGCAGTATTTT
CDR3 protein: CASAGTGSTDTQYF

J gene: TRBJ2-1
CDR3 length: 19
clone size: -
V gene: TRBV4-1
D gene: TRBD2
CDR3 DNA: TGCGCCAGCAGCCAAGGACCCATAGCGGGAGCCCTCTCCTACAATGAGCAGTTCTTC
CDR3 protein: CASSQGPIAGALSYNEQFF

J gene: TRBJ2-7
CDR3 length: 15
clone size: -
V gene: TRBV2
D gene: -
CDR3 DNA: TGTGCCAGCAGCCTTAATGTGCTCGGGGTATCCGAGCAGTACTTC
CDR3 protein: CASSLNVLGVSEQYF

J gene: TRBJ2-7
CDR3 length: 14
clone size: -
V gene: TRBV27
D gene: -
CDR3 DNA: TGTGCCAGCAGCCCGGGAGACGGAACCTACGAGCAGTACTTC
CDR3 protein: CASSPGDGTYEQYF

J gene: TRBJ2-1
CDR3 length: 11
clone size: -
V gene: TRBV12-3/TRBV12-4
D gene: -
CDR3 DNA: TGTGCCAGCAGTTTACTGAATGAGCAGTTCTTC
CDR3 protein: CASSLLNEQFF

J gene: TRBJ1-1
CDR3 length: 13
clone size: -
V gene: TRBV9
D gene: -
CDR3 DNA: TGTGCCAGCAGCCGGACAGTGACAGCTGAAGCTTTCTTT
CDR3 protein: CASSRTVTAEAFF

J gene: TRBJ1-6
CDR3 length: 13
clone size: -
V gene: TRBV11-3
D gene: -
CDR3 DNA: TGTGCCAGCAGCTCCGGGACCGGTTCACCCCTCCACTTT
CDR3 protein: CASSSGTGSPLHF

J gene: TRBJ2-7
CDR3 length: 13
clone size: -
V gene: TRBV10-1
D gene: TRBD2
CDR3 DNA: TGCGCCAGTCGGGAGGGGGATTCCTACGAGCAGTACTTC
CDR3 protein: CASREGDSYEQYF

J gene: TRBJ1-2
CDR3 length: 16
clone size: -
V gene: TRBV5-6
D gene: TRBD1
CDR3 DNA: TGTGCCAGCAGCGGTAGGGGGACAGTCCGAGACTATGGCTACACCTTC
CDR3 protein: CASSGRGTVRDYGYTF

J gene: TRBJ1-1
CDR3 length: 16
clone size: once
V gene: TRBV6-5
D gene: -
CDR3 DNA: TGTGCCAGCAGTTACTCGAGACTGTCCTCGAACACTGAAGCTTTCTTT
CDR3 protein: CASSYSRLSSNTEAFF

J gene: TRBJ2-7
CDR3 length: 15
clone size: -
V gene: TRBV19
D gene: TRBD2
CDR3 DNA: TGTGCCAGTAGTATCGCGGGAGGGCCGCTTGCCGAGCAGTACTTC
CDR3 protein: CASSIAGGPLAEQYF

J gene: TRBJ1-1
CDR3 length: 13
clone size: -
V gene: TRBV6-5
D gene: -
CDR3 DNA: TGTGCCAGCAGTTCCCCTCGTCGGACTGAAGCTTTCTTT
CDR3 protein: CASSSPRRTEAFF

J gene: TRBJ2-7
CDR3 length: 12
clone size: -
V gene: TRBV27
D gene: -
CDR3 DNA: TGTGCCAGCAGGGGGCCGTACTACGAGCAGTACTTC
CDR3 protein: CASRGPYYEQYF